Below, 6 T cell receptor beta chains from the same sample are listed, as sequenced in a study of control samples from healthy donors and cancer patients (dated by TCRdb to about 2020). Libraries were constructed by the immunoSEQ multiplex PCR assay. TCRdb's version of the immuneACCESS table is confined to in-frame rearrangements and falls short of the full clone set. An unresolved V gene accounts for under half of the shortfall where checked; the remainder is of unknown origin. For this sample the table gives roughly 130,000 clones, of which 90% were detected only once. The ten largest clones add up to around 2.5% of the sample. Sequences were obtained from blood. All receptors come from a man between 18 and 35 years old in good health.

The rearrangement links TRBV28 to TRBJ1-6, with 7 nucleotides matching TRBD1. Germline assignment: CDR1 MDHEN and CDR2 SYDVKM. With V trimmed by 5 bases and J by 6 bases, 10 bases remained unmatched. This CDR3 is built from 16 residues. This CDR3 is CASSPDRQGSNSPLHF. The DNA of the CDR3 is TGTGCCAGCAGTCCCGATCGACAGGGCTCTAATTCACCCCTCCACTTT.

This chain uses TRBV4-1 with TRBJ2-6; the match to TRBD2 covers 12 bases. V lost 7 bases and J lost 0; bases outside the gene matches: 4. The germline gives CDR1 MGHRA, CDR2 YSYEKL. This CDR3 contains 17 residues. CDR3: CASTQTSGGSGANVLTF. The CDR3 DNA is TGCGCCAGCACCCAGACTAGCGGGGGCTCTGGGGCCAACGTCCTGACTTTC.

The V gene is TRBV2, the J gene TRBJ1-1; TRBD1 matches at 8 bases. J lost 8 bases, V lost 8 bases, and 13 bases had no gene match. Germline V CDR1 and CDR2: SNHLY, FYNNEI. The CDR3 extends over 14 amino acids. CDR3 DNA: TGTGCCAGCGTTTTGTCCTCGGGACAGGTAGAAGCTTTCTTT. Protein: CASVLSSGQVEAFF.

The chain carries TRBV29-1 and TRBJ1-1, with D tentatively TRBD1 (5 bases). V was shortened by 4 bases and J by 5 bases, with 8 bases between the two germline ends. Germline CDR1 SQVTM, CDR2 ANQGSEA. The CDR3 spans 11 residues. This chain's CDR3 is CSVGRGTEAFF. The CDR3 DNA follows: TGCAGCGTTGGTCGGGGGACTGAAGCTTTCTTT.

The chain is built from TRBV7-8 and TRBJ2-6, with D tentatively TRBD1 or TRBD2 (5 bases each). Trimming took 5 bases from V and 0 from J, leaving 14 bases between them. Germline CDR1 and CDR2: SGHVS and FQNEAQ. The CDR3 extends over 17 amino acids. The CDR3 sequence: CASSPPGRFSGANVLTF. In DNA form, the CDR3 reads TGTGCCAGCAGCCCCCCGGGGCGGTTCTCTGGGGCCAACGTCCTGACTTTC.

The CDR3 nucleotides read TGTGCCAGTAGTAGCGACACGTATGGCTACACCTTC. Translation: CASSSDTYGYTF. The chain recombines TRBV19 with TRBJ1-2; D unresolved. The CDR3 sequence is 12 residues long. V was pared by 4 bases and J by 5 bases, with 8 bases between. Germline V gene data show CDR1 as LNHDA and CDR2 as SQIVND (reference sequence).